This TCR beta chain was recorded in a study of cytomegalovirus exposure and HLA in healthy donors. On the study more broadly: A previous analysis identified 95 million to 120 million unique TCR beta sequences derived from roughly 180 million T cells.

CDR1 is MNHEY and CDR2 is SVGAGI in the germline V gene. CDR3 length: 14 amino acids. The trim removed 7 bases at V and 4 bases at J, leaving 6 bases unmatched. Note on this clone: The antigen is unknown.

PCR used 60 Vbeta primers and 13 Jbeta primers. The repertoire was sequenced with immunoSEQ multiplex PCR; TCRdb's copy has only in-frame clones and lacks some. The sample consists of hundreds of thousands of clones, roughly 84% of them appearing once. Whereas donors were nominally healthy upon sampling, unrecorded immune exposures were probable. Findings and limits, study-wide: High sensitivity and specificity were reportedly achieved when the classifier diagnosed cytomegalovirus status. Using a false discovery rate of 0.05, a later analysis showed that approximately 16,000 TCR beta sequences were associated with HLA alleles.

Sequenced: PBMCs. The clonotype originates from a boy aged 2 to 10 in good health and CMV-seronegative. The chain is built from TRBV6-5 and TRBJ2-1; 8 bases align to TRBD1. CDR3 region: CASTPGQGYNEQFF. CDR3 DNA sequence: TGTGCCAGCACTCCCGGACAGGGATACAATGAGCAGTTCTTC.